This T cell receptor (beta chain) was recorded in a study of blood T cell repertoires in COVID-19. Whole-study context: Researchers got acute and convalescent COVID-19 samples from the United States, Italy and Spain. Nucleic acid was either cDNA or gDNA, and it came from T cells, B-cell-depleted T cells, or PBMCs.

Germline CDR1 SGDLS, CDR2 YYNGEE. The V gene end was trimmed by 4 bases and the J gene end by 7 bases; junction bases not matched to a gene: 3. CDR3 length equals 13 residues. Original handling: Scientists estimated how many nucleated cells there were by amplifying reference gene primers. Generated by immunoSEQ multiplex PCR, the TCRdb table keeps only in-frame clones and is missing some. Clone size and V and J calls were adopted from that table, with D and trimming inferred from the DNA. Here the sample spans 15,000 to 20,000 clones, around 85% being singletons. This rearrangement joins TRBV9 to TRBJ1-2; 11 bases are shared with TRBD1. Material: peripheral blood. The TCR was taken from a man aged 35 to 55 with active or convalescent COVID-19. The CDR3, as DNA: TGTGCCAGCAGCACGGACAGGGGGCTTGGCTACACCTTC. This sequence encodes CASSTDRGLGYTF.